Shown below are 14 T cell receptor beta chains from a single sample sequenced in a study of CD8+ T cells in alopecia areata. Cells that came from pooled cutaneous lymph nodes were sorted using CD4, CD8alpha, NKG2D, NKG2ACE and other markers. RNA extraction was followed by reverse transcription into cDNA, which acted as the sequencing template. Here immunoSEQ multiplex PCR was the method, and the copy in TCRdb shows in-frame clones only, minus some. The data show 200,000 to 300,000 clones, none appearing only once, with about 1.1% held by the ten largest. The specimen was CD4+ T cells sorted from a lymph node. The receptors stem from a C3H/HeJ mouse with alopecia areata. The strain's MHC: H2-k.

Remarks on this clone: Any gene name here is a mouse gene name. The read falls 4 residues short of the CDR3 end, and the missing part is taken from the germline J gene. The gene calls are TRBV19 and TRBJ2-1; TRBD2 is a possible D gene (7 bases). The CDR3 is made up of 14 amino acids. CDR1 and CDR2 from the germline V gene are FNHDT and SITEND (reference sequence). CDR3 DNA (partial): TGTGCCAGCAGTAAATGGGGGGCATGGGCT. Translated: CASSKWGAWA. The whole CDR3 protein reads CASSKWGAWAEQFF.

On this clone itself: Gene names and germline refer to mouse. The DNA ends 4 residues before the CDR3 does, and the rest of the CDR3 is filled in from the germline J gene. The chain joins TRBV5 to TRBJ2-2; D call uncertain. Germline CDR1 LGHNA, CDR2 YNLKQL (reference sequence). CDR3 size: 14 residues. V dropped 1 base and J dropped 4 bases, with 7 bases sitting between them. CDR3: CASSQVVPTGQLYF. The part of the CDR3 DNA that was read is TGTGCCAGCAGCCAAGTAGTCCCCACCGGG.

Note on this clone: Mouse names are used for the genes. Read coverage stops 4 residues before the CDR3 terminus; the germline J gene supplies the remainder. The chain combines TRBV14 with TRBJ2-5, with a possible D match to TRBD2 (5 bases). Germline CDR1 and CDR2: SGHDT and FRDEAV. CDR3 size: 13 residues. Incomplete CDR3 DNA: TGTGCCAGCAGTTTAGGCTGGGAAGAC. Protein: CASSLGWED. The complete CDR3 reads CASSLGWEDTQYF.

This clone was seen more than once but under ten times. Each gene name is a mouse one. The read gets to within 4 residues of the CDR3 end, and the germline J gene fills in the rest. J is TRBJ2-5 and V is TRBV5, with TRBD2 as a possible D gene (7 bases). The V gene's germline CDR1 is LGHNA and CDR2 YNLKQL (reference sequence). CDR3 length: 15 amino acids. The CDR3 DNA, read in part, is TGTGCCAGCAGCCAAGAGGGGGGCCAGTGGGAC. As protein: CASSQEGGQWD. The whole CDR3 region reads CASSQEGGQWDTQYF.

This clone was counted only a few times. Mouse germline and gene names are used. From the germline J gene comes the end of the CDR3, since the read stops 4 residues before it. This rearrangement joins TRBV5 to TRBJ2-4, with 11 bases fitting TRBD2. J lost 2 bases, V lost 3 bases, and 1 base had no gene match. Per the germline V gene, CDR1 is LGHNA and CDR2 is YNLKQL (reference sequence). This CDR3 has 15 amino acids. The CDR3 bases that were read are TGTGCCAGCAGCCAGGGACTGGGGGTTCAAAAC. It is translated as CASSQGLGVQN. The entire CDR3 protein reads CASSQGLGVQNTLYF.

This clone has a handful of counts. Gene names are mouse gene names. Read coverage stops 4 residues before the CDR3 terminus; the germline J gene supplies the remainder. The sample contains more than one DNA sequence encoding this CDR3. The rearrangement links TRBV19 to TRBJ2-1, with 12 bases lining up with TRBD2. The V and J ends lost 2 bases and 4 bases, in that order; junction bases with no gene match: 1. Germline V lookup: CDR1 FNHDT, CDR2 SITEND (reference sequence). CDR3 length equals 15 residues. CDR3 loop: CASSMDWGGYAEQFF. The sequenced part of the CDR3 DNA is TGTGCCAGCAGTATGGACTGGGGGGGGTATGCT. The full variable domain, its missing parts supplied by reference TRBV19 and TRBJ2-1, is GGIITQTPKFLIGQEGQKLTLKCQQNFNHDTMYWYRQDSGKGLRLIYYSITENDLQKGDLSEGYDASREKKSSFSLTVTSAQKNEMAVFLCASSMDWGGYAEQFFGPGTRLTVL.

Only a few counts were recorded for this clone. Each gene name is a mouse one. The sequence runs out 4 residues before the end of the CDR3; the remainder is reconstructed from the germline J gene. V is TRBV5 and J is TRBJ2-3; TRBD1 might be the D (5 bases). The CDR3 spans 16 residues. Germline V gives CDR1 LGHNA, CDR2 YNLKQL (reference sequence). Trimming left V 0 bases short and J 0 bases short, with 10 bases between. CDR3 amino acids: CASSQEWTTSAETLYF. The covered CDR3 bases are TGTGCCAGCAGCCAAGAATGGACAACTAGTGCAGAA.

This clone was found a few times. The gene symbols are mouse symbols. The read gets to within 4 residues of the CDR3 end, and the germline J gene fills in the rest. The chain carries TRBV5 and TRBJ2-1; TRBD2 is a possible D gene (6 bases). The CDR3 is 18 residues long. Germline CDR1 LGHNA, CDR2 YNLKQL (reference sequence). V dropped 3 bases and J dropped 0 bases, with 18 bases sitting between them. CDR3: CASSQNLNWAINYAEQFF. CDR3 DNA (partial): TGTGCCAGCAGCCAGAACCTAAACTGGGCTATTAACTATGCT.

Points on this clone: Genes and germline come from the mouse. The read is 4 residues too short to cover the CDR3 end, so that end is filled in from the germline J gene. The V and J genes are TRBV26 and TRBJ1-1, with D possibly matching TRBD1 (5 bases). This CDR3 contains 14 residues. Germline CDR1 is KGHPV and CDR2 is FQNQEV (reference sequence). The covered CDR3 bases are TGTGCCAGCAGTCTGTCAAGGGAGGGGACA. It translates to CASSLSREGT. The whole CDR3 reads CASSLSREGTEVFF.

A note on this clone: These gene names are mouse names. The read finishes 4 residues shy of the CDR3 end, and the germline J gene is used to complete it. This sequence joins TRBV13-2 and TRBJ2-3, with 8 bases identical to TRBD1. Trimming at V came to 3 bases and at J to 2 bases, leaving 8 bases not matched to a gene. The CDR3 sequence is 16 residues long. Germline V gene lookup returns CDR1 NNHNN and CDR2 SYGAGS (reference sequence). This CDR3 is CASGVQDRALAETLYF. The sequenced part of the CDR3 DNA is TGTGCCAGCGGTGTCCAGGACAGGGCGCTTGCAGAA.

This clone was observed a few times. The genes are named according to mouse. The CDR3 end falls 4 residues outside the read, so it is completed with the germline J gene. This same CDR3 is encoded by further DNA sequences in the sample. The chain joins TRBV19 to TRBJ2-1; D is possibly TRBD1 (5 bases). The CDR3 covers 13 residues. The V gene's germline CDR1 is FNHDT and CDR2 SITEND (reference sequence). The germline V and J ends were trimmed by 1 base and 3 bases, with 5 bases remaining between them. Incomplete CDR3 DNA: TGTGCCAGCAGTATACAGGGCTATGCT. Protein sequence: CASSIQGYA. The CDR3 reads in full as CASSIQGYAEQFF.

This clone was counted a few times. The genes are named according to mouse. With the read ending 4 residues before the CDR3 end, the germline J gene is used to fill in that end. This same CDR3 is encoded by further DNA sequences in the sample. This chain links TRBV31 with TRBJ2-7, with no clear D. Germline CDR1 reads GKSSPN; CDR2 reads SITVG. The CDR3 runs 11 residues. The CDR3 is CAWSRGYEQYF. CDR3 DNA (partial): TGTGCCTGGAGTCGTGGGTAT.

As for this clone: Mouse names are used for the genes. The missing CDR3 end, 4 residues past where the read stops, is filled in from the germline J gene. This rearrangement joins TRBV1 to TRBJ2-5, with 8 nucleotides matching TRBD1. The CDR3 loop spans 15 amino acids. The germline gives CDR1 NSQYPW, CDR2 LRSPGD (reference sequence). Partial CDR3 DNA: TGCACCTGCAGTGCGACCTCAGGGGGCCGAGAC. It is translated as CTCSATSGGRD. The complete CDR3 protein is CTCSATSGGRDTQYF. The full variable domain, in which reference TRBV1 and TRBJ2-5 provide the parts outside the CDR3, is VTLLEQNPRWRLVPRGQAVNLRCILKNSQYPWMSWYQQDLQKQLQWLFTLRSPGDKEVKSLPGADYLATRVTDTELRLQVANMSQGRTLYCTCSATSGGRDTQYFGPGTRLLVL.

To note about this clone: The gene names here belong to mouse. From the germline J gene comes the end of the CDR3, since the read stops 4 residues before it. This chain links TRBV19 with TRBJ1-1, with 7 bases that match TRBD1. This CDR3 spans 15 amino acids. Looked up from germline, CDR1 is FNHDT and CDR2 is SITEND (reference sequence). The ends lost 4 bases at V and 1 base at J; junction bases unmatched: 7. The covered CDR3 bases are TGTGCCAGCAGTTACCTGACAGGGATAAACACA. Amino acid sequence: CASSYLTGINT. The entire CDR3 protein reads CASSYLTGINTEVFF.